This T cell receptor (beta chain) comes out of a study of neurological immune-mediated disorders. V lost 7 bases and J lost 9, with 16 bases in between. The germline V gene encodes CDR1 SGHDT and CDR2 YYEEEE. The CDR3 has 12 amino acids. 5'RACE with 10-nucleotide random UMIs produced the cDNA. TCRdb called the 5' RACE reads again in MiXCR, with one record for every CDR3 protein. The table lists about 70,000 distinct CDR3 sequences, roughly 3% of them singletons. This clonotype came up many times. The chain recombines TRBV5-6 with TRBJ1-2; D gene uncertain. The sequencing input was PBMCs. The TCR comes from a woman aged 50 to 60 with multiple sclerosis. CDR3 in DNA: TGTGCCAGCTCAATCCACGGTGGAAGCTACACCTTC. Protein: CASSIHGGSYTF.